This T cell receptor beta chain was profiled in a study of blood T cell repertoires in COVID-19. About the study: The samples span acute and convalescent COVID-19 from the United States, Italy and Spain. T cells, B-cell-depleted T cells, or PBMCs provided the cDNA or gDNA that served as material.

The V gene end was trimmed by 5 bases and the J gene end by 3 bases; junction bases not matched to a gene: 6. CDR1 ENHRY and CDR2 SYGVKD come from the germline V gene. The CDR3 is made up of 14 amino acids. Methods used by the authors: Amplification from reference gene primers served as the basis for estimated nucleated cell counts. Repertoires were generated with immunoSEQ multiplex PCR, while TCRdb's copy carries only in-frame clones and drops some. Clone size and V and J calls were adopted from that table, with D and trimming inferred from the DNA. Found here are more than 35,000 clones, approximately 83% of them singletons; the top ten hold just under 45%.

The rearrangement links TRBV10-3 to TRBJ2-7; 8 bases are a match to TRBD1. The sequence was collected from a woman older than 75 with acute or convalescent COVID-19. Sequenced: peripheral blood. CDR3 in amino acids: CAISNDRGSYEQYF. For the CDR3, the DNA is TGTGCCATCAGTAACGACAGGGGAAGCTACGAGCAGTACTTC.